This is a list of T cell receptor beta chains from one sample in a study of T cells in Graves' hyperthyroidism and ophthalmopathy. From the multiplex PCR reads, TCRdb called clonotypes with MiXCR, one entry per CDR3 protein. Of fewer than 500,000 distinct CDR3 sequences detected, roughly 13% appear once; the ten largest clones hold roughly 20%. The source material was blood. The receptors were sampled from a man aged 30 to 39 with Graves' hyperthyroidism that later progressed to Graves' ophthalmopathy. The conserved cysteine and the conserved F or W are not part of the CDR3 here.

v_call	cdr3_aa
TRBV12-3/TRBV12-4	ASSLNGRNSPLH
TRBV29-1	SVESGQAHNEQF
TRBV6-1	ASSDPPGQGVTSYNSPLH
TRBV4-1	ASSQTGEYQPQH
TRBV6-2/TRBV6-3	ASSLDQGSTGELF
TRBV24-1	ATSDTRGGDQPQH
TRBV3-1	ASSQDTGVNQPQH
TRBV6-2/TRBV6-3	ASSYSGGRTEAF
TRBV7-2	ASSRDRPLAGDTGELF
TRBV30	AWSVWGAQAYGYT
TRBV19	ASRGTGDNQPQH
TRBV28	ASSLGTGSSGYT
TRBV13	ASSLRVLRNTIY
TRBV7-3	ASSFDPYTYNEQF
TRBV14	ASSFPGGATDTQY
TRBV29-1	SPGLAGAWETQY
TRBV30	AWRYGGLHTGELF
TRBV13	ASSHGTSYGYT
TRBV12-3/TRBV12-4	ASSFLGGGEKLF
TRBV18	ASSQGSGPQH
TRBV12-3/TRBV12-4	ASSPRRQGGSPLH
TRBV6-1	ASSELYWGVDTIY
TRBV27	ASSREGLDVKQY
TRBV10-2	ASRTPDSYGYT
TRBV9	ASSVVAGGPGGELF
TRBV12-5	ASGLVLDRNSYEQY
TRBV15	ATSRDRFYEQY
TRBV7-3	ASSQRQGQPQH
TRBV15	ATRGGLAYNEQF
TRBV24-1	ATTDRIYNGYT
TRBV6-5	ASSYSRGAKNIQY
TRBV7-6	ASSPLAHFGETQY
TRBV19	ASSILTGLKGPQH
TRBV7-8	ASSSSRGRNSPLH
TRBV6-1	ASTIHRDGKTQY
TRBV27	ASTQGHNSPLH
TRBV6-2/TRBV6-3	ASSPDWAYNEQF
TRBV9	ASGRDRVLNSPLH
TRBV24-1	ATSGSGTDYGYT
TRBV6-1	ASTGPNEKLF
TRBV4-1	ASSQDGGLTDTQY
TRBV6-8	ASIYKGTLWKNIQY
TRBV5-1	ASTETGGSYGYT
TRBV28	ASSLSLWTGGAETQY
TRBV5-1	ASSKDRANEQF
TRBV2	ASSFREIGNQPQH
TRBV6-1	ASSFLGFDQPQH
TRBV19	ASSIGQAQETQY
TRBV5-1	ASSLESENIQY
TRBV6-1	ASGGVMNTEAF
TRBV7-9	ASSFLDRVYGYT